A selection of T cell receptor beta chains follows, all from one sample in a study of blood T cell repertoires in COVID-19. Clones were sequenced by immunoSEQ multiplex PCR, and TCRdb holds only the in-frame ones, with some missing. The profile shows roughly 220,000 clones, 70% to 90% of them singletons. Sequencing input: peripheral blood. Receptors originate from a man between 60 and 75 years old with acute or convalescent COVID-19. The CDR3 runs from the conserved cysteine through the conserved F or W. Fields, in order: clone size, V gene, D gene, J gene, CDR3 protein, CDR3 DNA. D genes are given only for firm matches. Not every row has a clone size; where given, it reads once, few, many or a size class.

NA	TRBV7-9	TRBD2	TRBJ2-7	CASSLEGAGGQRNYEQYF	TGTGCCAGCAGCTTAGAGGGAGCGGGGGGGCAACGGAACTACGAGCAGTACTTC
few	TRBV27	TRBD2	TRBJ2-7	CASSWTSGTFEQYF	TGTGCCAGCAGCTGGACTAGCGGAACGTTCGAGCAGTACTTC
NA	TRBV27	TRBD1	TRBJ1-1	CASSSGRGRNTEAFF	TGTGCCAGCAGTTCGGGCAGGGGGCGGAACACTGAAGCTTTCTTT
NA	TRBV19	NA	TRBJ2-1	CASSHGGPPGFF	TGTGCCAGTAGCCACGGGGGGCCCCCGGGGTTCTTC
NA	TRBV11-2	TRBD1	TRBJ1-2	CASSSRDRAFYGYTF	TGTGCCAGCAGCTCCCGGGACAGGGCCTTCTATGGCTACACCTTC
medium-sized	TRBV9	NA	TRBJ2-1	CASSVEDSSYNEQFF	TGTGCCAGCAGCGTAGAGGACAGCTCCTACAATGAGCAGTTCTTC
NA	TRBV27	NA	TRBJ2-7	CATNRRGSYEQYF	TGTGCCACCAATCGAAGGGGTTCCTACGAGCAGTACTTC
few	TRBV5-1	TRBD2	TRBJ2-1	CASSRLAGTNEQFF	TGCGCCAGCAGCCGACTAGCGGGGACGAATGAGCAGTTCTTC
NA	TRBV3-1/TRBV3-2	NA	TRBJ2-3	CASSRGGAARRDTDTQYF	TGTGCCAGCAGCCGGGGGGGGGCCGCCCGCCGGGACACAGATACGCAGTATTTT
NA	TRBV27	NA	TRBJ2-7	CASSPTVLISYEQYF	TGTGCCAGCAGCCCGACAGTGCTGATCTCCTACGAGCAGTACTTC
NA	TRBV6-6	TRBD1	TRBJ2-7	CASSHDRGEQYF	TGTGCCAGCAGCCACGACAGGGGCGAGCAGTACTTC
few	TRBV12-5	TRBD1	TRBJ2-3	CASASADRGTDTQYF	TGTGCTAGTGCTTCCGCCGACAGGGGCACAGATACGCAGTATTTT
NA	TRBV11-3	NA	TRBJ2-2	CASSPGPAGTGELFF	TGTGCCAGCAGCCCCGGACCTGCGGGGACCGGGGAGCTGTTTTTT
NA	TRBV5-6	NA	TRBJ2-7	CASSFRSGAYEQYF	TGTGCCAGCAGCTTTAGGTCAGGGGCCTACGAGCAGTACTTC
once	TRBV6-5	TRBD1	TRBJ2-7	CASSYSGTGSEQYF	TGTGCCAGCAGTTACTCAGGGACAGGGTCCGAGCAGTACTTC
NA	TRBV7-6	NA	TRBJ2-3	CASSLGSGGGTDTQYF	TGTGCCAGCAGCTTAGGGTCGGGCGGGGGCACAGATACGCAGTATTTT
NA	TRBV2	TRBD1	TRBJ1-2	CASSDRGNYGYTF	TGTGCCAGCAGTGACAGGGGGAACTATGGCTACACCTTC
NA	TRBV5-1	TRBD2	TRBJ2-2	CASRPLAGGGTGELFF	TGCGCCAGCAGACCCCTAGCGGGGGGGGGCACCGGGGAGCTGTTTTTT
NA	TRBV3-1/TRBV3-2	TRBD2	TRBJ2-2	CASSPHTSGPTNTGELFF	TGTGCCAGCAGCCCACACACTAGCGGGCCCACGAACACCGGGGAGCTGTTTTTT
many	TRBV3-1/TRBV3-2	NA	TRBJ2-2	CASSLAGRELFF	TGTGCCAGCAGCCTTGCTGGGCGGGAGCTGTTTTTT
NA	TRBV24-1	TRBD1	TRBJ2-2	CATSSRGRGLGELFF	TGTGCCACCAGTTCCCGGGGTAGGGGGCTCGGGGAGCTGTTTTTT
NA	TRBV27	NA	TRBJ2-7	CASPRSLSLARTSYEQYF	TGTGCCAGCCCTCGATCCTTATCCTTGGCACGAACCTCCTACGAGCAGTACTTC
NA	TRBV30	TRBD2	TRBJ2-1	CAWSVGAGGPSSNEQFF	TGTGCCTGGAGTGTAGGAGCGGGGGGCCCCTCGAGCAATGAGCAGTTCTTC
once	TRBV5-4	NA	TRBJ2-5	CASSLGPVQETQYF	TGTGCCAGCAGCTTGGGGCCCGTCCAAGAGACCCAGTACTTC
NA	TRBV20-1	TRBD1	TRBJ2-5	CSASKDRGLEETQYF	TGCAGTGCTAGTAAGGACAGGGGGTTGGAAGAGACCCAGTACTTC
NA	TRBV6-2/TRBV6-3	TRBD1	TRBJ2-7	CASSYGPGQGLYEQYF	TGTGCCAGCAGTTACGGCCCGGGACAGGGGTTATACGAGCAGTACTTC
NA	TRBV10-1	TRBD2	TRBJ2-5	CASSRDYGETQYF	TGCGCCAGCAGTCGGGACTACGGAGAGACCCAGTACTTC
NA	TRBV23-1	NA	TRBJ1-1	CASSQGSGDGTEAFF	TGCGCCAGCAGTCAGGGGTCGGGGGACGGCACTGAAGCTTTCTTT
NA	TRBV4-2	NA	TRBJ2-7	CASSQGGLPDEQYF	TGTGCCAGCAGCCAAGGGGGACTGCCTGACGAGCAGTACTTC
NA	TRBV28	NA	TRBJ1-5	CASTRDNIYQPQHF	TGTGCCAGCACCAGGGACAATATCTACCAGCCCCAGCATTTT
NA	TRBV15	TRBD1	TRBJ1-6	CATSRGQGNSPLHF	TGTGCCACCAGCAGAGGACAGGGGAATTCACCCCTCCACTTT
NA	TRBV18	NA	TRBJ1-1	CASSPRGGTEAFF	TGTGCCAGCTCACCGCGGGGCGGGACTGAAGCTTTCTTT
NA	TRBV19	NA	TRBJ2-5	CASSIGPSDRETQYF	TGTGCCAGTAGTATCGGCCCTAGCGATCGGGAGACCCAGTACTTC
NA	TRBV7-6	NA	TRBJ1-5	CASSGGGYHQPQHF	TGTGCCAGCTCTGGTGGGGGGTACCATCAGCCCCAGCATTTT
NA	TRBV5-8	NA	TRBJ2-5	CASSPFRRETQYF	TGTGCCAGCAGCCCCTTTCGCCGGGAGACCCAGTACTTC
NA	TRBV28	TRBD1	TRBJ2-5	CASSLDRVVETQYF	TGTGCCAGCAGTTTAGACAGGGTTGTGGAGACCCAGTACTTC
NA	TRBV7-6	TRBD2	TRBJ2-2	CASSLGPSGGARELFF	TGTGCCAGCAGCTTAGGTCCTAGCGGGGGGGCCCGGGAGCTGTTTTTT